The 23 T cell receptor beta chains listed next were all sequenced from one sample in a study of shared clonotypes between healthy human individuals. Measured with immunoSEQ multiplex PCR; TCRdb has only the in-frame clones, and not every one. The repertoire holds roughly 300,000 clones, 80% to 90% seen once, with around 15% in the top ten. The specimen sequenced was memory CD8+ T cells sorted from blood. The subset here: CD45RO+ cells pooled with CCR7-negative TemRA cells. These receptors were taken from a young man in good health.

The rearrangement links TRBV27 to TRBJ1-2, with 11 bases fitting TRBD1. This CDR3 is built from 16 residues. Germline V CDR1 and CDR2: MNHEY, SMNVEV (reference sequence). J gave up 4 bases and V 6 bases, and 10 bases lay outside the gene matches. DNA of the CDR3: TGTGCCAGCAGCTTACGGAGTGGGACAGGGGGCTATGGCTACACCTTC. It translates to CASSLRSGTGGYGYTF.

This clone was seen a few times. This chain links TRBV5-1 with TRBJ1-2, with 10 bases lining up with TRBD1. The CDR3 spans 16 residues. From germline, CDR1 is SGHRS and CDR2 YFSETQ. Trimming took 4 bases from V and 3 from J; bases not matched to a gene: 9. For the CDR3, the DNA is TGCGCCAGCAGCGGTGGACAGGGGGACGGCGACTATGGCTACACCTTC. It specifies CASSGGQGDGDYGYTF.

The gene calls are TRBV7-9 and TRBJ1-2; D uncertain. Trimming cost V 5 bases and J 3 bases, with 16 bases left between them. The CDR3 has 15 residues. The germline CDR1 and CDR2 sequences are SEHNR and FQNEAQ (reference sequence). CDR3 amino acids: CASSAGNSPYYGYTF. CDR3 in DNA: TGTGCCAGCAGCGCCGGGAACAGTCCGTACTATGGCTACACCTTC. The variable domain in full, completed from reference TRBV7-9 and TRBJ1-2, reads DTGVSQNPRHKITKRGQNVTFRCDPISEHNRLYWYRQTLGQGPEFLTYFQNEAQLEKSRLLSDRFSAERPKGSFSTLEIQRTEQGDSAMYLCASSAGNSPYYGYTFGSGTRLTVV.

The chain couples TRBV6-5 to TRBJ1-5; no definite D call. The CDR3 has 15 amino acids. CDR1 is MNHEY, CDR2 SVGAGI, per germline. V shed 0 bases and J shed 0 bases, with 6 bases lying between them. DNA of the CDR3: TGTGCCAGCAGTTACTCGTGGGGTAGCAATCAGCCCCAGCATTTT. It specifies CASSYSWGSNQPQHF.

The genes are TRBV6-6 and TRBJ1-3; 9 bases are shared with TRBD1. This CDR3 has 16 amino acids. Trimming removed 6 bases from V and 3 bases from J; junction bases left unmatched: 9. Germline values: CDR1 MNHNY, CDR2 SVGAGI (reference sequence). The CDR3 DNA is TGTGCCAGCAGGGGCTCCGGGACAGGGAGTGGAAACACCATATATTTT. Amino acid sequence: CASRGSGTGSGNTIYF.

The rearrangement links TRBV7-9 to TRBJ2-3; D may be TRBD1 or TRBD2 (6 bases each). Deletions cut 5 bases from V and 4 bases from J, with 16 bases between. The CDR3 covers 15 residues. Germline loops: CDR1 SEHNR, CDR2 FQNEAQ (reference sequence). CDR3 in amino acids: CASSLTPGEADTQYF. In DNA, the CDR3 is TGTGCCAGCAGCCTCACCCCAGGGGAGGCAGATACGCAGTATTTT.

CDR3 amino acids: CASSPAWDREQYF. CDR3 DNA: TGTGCCAGCAGTCCGGCCTGGGACAGGGAACAGTACTTC. The chain employs TRBV7-2 and TRBJ2-7; the match to TRBD1 covers 9 bases. Germline CDR1 is SGHTA and CDR2 is FQGNSA. J was trimmed by 10 bases and V by 6 bases; bases with no gene match: 10. This CDR3 region has 13 residues.

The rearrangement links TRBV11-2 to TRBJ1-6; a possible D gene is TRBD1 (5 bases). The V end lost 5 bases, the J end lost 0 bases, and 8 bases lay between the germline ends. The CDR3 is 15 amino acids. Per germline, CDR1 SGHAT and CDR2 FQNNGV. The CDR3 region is CASSTDNSYNSPLHF. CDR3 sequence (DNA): TGTGCCAGCAGCACGGACAACTCCTATAATTCACCCCTCCACTTT.

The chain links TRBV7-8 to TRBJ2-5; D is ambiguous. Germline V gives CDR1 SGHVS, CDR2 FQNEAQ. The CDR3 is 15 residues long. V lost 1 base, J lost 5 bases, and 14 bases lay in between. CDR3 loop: CASSLVGVVRETQYF. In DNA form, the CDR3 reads TGTGCCAGCAGCTTAGTTGGGGTCGTTCGTGAGACCCAGTACTTC.

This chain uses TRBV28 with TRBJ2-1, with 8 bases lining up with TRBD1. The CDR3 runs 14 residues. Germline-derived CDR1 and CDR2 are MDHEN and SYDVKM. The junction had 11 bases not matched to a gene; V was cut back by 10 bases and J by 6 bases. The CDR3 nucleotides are TGTGCCACCCGGACAGGGTTGGACTCCAATGAGCAGTTCTTC. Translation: CATRTGLDSNEQFF.

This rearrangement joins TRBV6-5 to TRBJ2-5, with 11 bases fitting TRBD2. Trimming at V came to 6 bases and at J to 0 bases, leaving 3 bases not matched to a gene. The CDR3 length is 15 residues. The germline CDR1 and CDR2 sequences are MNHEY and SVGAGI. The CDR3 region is CASRRLAGNQETQYF. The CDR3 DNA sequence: TGTGCCAGCAGACGACTAGCGGGAAACCAAGAGACCCAGTACTTC.

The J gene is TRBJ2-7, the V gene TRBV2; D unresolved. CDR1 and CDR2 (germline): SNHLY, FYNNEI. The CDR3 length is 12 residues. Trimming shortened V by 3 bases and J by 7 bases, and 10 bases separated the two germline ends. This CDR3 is CASSETLGEQYF. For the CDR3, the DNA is TGTGCCAGCAGTGAGACCCTAGGAGAGCAGTACTTC. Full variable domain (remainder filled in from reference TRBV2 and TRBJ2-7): EPEVTQTPSHQVTQMGQEVILRCVPISNHLYFYWYRQILGQKVEFLVSFYNNEISEKSEIFDDQFSVERPDGSNFTLKIRSTKLEDSAMYFCASSETLGEQYFGPGTRLTVT.

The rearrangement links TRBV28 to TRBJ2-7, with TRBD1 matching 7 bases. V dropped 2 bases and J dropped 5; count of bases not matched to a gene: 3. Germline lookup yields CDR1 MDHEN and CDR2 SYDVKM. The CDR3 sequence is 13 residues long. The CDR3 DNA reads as TGTGCCAGCAGTTTAGTTACAGGGGACGAGCAGTACTTC. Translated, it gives CASSLVTGDEQYF. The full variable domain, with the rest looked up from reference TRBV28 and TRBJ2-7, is DVKVTQSSRYLVKRTGEKVFLECVQDMDHENMFWYRQDPGLGLRLIYFSYDVKMKEKGDIPEGYSVSREKKERFSLILESASTNQTSMYLCASSLVTGDEQYFGPGTRLTVT.

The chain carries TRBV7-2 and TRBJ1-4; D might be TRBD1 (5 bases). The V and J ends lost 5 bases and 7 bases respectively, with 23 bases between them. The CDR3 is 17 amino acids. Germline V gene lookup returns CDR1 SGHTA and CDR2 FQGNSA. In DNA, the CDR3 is TGTGCCAGCAGCCACGGCTTCGGGGGGTTGGGAGGTGAAAAACTGTTTTTT. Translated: CASSHGFGGLGGEKLFF.

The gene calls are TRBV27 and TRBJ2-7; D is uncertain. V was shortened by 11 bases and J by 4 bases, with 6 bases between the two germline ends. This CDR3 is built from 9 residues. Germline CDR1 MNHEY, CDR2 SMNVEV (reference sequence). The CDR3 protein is CARRYEQYF. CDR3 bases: TGTGCCCGTCGATACGAGCAGTACTTC.

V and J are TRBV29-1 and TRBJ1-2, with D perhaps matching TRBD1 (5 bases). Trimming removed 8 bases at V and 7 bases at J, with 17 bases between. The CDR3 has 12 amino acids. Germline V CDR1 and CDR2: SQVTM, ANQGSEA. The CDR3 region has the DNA TGCAGCCATGAGACGGGGGGTCTTGGCTACACCTTC. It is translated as CSHETGGLGYTF.

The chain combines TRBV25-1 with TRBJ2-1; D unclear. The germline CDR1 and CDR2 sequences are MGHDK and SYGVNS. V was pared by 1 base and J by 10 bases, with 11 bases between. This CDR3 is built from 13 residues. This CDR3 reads CASSEFGDGEQFF. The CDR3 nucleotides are TGTGCCAGCAGTGAATTTGGGGATGGAGAGCAGTTCTTC.

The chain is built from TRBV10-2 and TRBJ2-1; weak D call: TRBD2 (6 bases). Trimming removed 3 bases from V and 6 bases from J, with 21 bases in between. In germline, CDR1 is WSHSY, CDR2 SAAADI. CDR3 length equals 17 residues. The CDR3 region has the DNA TGCGCCAGCAGTGAACGATGGGACTCCATAAAGGGCAATGAGCAGTTCTTC. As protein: CASSERWDSIKGNEQFF.

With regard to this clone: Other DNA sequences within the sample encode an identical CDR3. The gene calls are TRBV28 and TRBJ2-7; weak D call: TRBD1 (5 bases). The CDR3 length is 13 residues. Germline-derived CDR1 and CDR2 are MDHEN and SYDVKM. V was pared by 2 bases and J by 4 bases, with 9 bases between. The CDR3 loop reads CASSLKGVYEQYF. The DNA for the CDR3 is TGTGCCAGCAGTTTAAAAGGGGTATACGAGCAGTACTTC.

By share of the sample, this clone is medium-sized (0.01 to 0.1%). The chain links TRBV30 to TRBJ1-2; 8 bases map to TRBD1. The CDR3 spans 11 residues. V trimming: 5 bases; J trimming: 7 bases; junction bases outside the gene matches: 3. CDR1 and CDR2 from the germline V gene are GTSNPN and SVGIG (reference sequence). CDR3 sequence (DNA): TGTGCCTGGGACAGGGGCGGTGGCTACACCTTC. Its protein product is CAWDRGGGYTF.

CDR3 DNA sequence: TGTGCCAGCAGCGCTGAAGAGACCCAGTACTTC. Translation gives CASSAEETQYF. The V call is TRBV7-2, the J call TRBJ2-5; no firm D call. Germline CDR1 reads SGHTA; CDR2 reads FQGNSA. The length of the CDR3 is 11 residues. V lost 5 bases and J lost 3, with 4 bases in between.

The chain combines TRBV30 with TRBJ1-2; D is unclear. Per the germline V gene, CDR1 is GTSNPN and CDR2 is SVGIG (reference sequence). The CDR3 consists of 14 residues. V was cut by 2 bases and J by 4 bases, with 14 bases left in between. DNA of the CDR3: TGTGCCTGGAGTCCCGGGGAAACGAGCTATGGCTACACCTTC. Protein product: CAWSPGETSYGYTF. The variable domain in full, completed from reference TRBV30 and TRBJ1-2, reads SQTIHQWPATLVQPVGSPLSLECTVEGTSNPNLYWYRQAAGRGLQLLFYSVGIGQISSEVPQNLSASRPQDRQFILSSKKLLLSDSGFYLCAWSPGETSYGYTFGSGTRLTVV.

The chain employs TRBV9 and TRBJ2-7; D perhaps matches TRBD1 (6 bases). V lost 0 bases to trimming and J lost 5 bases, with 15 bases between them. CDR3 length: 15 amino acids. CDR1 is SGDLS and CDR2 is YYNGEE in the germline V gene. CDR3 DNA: TGTGCCAGCAGCGTAGGGTCAGGGGATTTCAACGAGCAGTACTTC. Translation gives CASSVGSGDFNEQYF.